One sample yielded the 8 T cell receptor beta chains listed below, sequenced in a study of blood T cell repertoires in COVID-19. Generated by immunoSEQ multiplex PCR, the TCRdb table keeps only in-frame clones and is missing some. The sample has tens of thousands of clones; about 80% are singletons. Sequenced input: peripheral blood. Source of these receptors: a human donor in a cohort sampled during active COVID-19.

V gene TRBV18 combines with J gene TRBJ2-1; 10 bases match TRBD2. There are 14 residues in the CDR3. Unmatched junction bases numbered 2, after V lost 5 bases and J lost 4 bases. The germline V gene has CDR1 KGHSH and CDR2 LQKENI. The CDR3 reads CASSTSGAYNEQFF. CDR3 bases: TGTGCCAGCTCAACTAGCGGGGCGTACAATGAGCAGTTCTTC.

This clone occurred many times. V usage is TRBV4-2 and J usage is TRBJ2-3; tentatively, D is TRBD2 (7 bases). Trimming cost V 1 base and J 3 bases, with 11 bases left between them. Germline V gives CDR1 LGHNA, CDR2 YNFKEQ. The CDR3 is made up of 15 amino acids. This CDR3 reads CASSQGRGLTDTQYF. The CDR3 DNA sequence: TGTGCCAGCAGCCAAGGGCGGGGGCTGACAGATACGCAGTATTTT.

The V call is TRBV10-1, the J call TRBJ2-7; TRBD1 matches 7 bases. CDR1 is WNHNN and CDR2 is SYGVQD in the germline V gene (reference sequence). The CDR3 contains 15 residues. The trim removed 6 bases at V and 6 bases at J, leaving 14 bases unmatched. The CDR3 DNA reads TGCGCCAGCAGCCCAGACAGGGATCTATCGGCCGAGCAGTACTTC. Residues: CASSPDRDLSAEQYF.

This rearrangement joins TRBV5-1 to TRBJ2-3; 12 nucleotides line up with TRBD2. J lost 0 bases, V lost 4 bases, and 6 bases had no gene match. The CDR3 is 17 amino acids. Germline lookup yields CDR1 SGHRS and CDR2 YFSETQ. CDR3 DNA sequence: TGCGCCAGCAGCCGTGGGACTAGCGGGTCGAGCACAGATACGCAGTATTTT. Amino acid sequence: CASSRGTSGSSTDTQYF.

The chain carries TRBV7-2 and TRBJ2-7; a possible D gene is TRBD1 (5 bases). The CDR3 is made up of 14 amino acids. Germline V CDR1 and CDR2: SGHTA, FQGNSA. V dropped 4 bases and J dropped 5 bases, with 15 bases sitting between them. In nucleotides, the CDR3 is TGTGCCAGCAGCTCAATAGTCCAGGGCCACGAGCAGTACTTC. This encodes CASSSIVQGHEQYF.

The chain uses TRBV7-2 and TRBJ1-5; D gene uncertain. The CDR3 runs to 13 residues. The V and J ends lost 5 bases and 5 bases respectively, with 10 bases between them. Germline CDR1 and CDR2: SGHTA and FQGNSA. Here the CDR3 reads CASSPLGDQPQHF. The CDR3 nucleotides read TGTGCCAGCAGCCCCCTCGGGGATCAGCCCCAGCATTTT. The variable domain in full, completed from reference TRBV7-2 and TRBJ1-5, reads GAGVSQSPSNKVTEKGKDVELRCDPISGHTALYWYRQSLGQGLEFLIYFQGNSAPDKSGLPSDRFSAERTGGSVSTLTIQRTQQEDSAVYLCASSPLGDQPQHFGDGTRLSIL.

This clone has a handful of counts. The chain employs TRBV5-1 and TRBJ2-3; D may be TRBD2 (6 bases). This CDR3 is built from 14 residues. Germline CDR1 is SGHRS and CDR2 is YFSETQ. Trimming took 0 bases from V and 4 from J, leaving 9 bases between them. The CDR3 bases are TGCGCCAGCAGCTTGGTACCGGGGGCAGATACGCAGTATTTT. This codes for CASSLVPGADTQYF.

The CDR3, as DNA: TGTGCCAGCAGCCAAGAGGCGACTACTACGAAGGGGCAGTACTTC. Translation gives CASSQEATTTKGQYF. The chain recombines TRBV3-1 (or the pseudogene TRBV3-2) with TRBJ2-7; possibly TRBD2 for D (5 bases). This CDR3 comprises 15 residues. Germline V gives CDR1 LGHDT, CDR2 YNNKEL (reference sequence). The V gene lost 0 bases and the J gene lost 9 bases, with 18 bases spanning the gap.